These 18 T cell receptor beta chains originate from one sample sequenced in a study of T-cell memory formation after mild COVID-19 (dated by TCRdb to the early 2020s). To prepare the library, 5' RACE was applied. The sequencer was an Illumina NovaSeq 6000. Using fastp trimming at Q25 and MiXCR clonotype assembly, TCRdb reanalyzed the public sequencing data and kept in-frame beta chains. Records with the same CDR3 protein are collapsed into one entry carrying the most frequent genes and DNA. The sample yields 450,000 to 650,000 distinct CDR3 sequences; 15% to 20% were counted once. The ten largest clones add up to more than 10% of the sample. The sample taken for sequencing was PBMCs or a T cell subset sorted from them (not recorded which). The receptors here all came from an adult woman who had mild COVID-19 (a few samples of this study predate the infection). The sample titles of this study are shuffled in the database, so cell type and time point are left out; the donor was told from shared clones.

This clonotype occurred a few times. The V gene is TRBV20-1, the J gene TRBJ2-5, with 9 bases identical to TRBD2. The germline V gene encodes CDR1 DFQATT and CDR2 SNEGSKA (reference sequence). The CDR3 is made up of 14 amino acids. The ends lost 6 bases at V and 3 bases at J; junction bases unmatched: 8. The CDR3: CSAVGLAREETQYF. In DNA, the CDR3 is TGCAGTGCCGTGGGACTAGCTAGGGAAGAGACCCAGTACTTC.

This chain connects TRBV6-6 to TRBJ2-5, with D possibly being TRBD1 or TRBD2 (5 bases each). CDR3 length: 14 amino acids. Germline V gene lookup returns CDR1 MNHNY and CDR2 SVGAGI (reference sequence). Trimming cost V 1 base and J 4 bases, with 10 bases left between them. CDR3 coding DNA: TGTGCCAGCAGTTACTATAGTGGGGGAGAGACCCAGTACTTC. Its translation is CASSYYSGGETQYF.

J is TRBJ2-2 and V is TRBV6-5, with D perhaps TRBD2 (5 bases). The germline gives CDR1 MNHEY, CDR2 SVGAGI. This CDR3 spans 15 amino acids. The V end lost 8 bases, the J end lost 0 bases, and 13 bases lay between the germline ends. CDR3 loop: CASGKRYPNTGELFF. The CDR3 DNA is TGTGCCAGCGGAAAGCGGTACCCGAACACCGGGGAGCTGTTTTTT.

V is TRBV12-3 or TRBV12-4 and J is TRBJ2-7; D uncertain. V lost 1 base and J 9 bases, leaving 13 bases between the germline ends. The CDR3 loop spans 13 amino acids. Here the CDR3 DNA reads TGTGCCAGCAGTTTAGGGAAACAGTTAAGGCAGTACTTC. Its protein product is CASSLGKQLRQYF.

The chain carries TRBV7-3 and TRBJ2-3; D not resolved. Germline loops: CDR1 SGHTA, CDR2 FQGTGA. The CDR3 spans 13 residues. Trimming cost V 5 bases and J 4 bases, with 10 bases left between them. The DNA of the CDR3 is TGTGCCAGCAGCCGAATAAAGGCAGATACGCAGTATTTT. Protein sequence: CASSRIKADTQYF.

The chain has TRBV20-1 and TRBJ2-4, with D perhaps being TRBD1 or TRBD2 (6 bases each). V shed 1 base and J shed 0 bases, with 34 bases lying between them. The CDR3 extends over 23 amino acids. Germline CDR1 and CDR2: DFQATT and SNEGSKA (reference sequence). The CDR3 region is CSARVYIREGGQSSILAKNIQYF. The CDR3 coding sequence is TGCAGTGCTAGAGTTTACATCCGTGAGGGGGGCCAATCCTCCATCCTAGCCAAAAACATTCAGTACTTC.

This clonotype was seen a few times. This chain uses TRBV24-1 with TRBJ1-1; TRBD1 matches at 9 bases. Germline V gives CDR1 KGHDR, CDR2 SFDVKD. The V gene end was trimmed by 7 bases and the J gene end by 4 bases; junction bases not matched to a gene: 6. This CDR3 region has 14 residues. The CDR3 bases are TGTGCCACCAGCTCTCCGGGACAGGGCACTGAAGCTTTCTTT. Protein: CATSSPGQGTEAFF.

The CDR3 loop reads CASSPRTGEYQETQYF. CDR3 in DNA: TGTGCCAGCAGCCCCAGGACAGGGGAGTACCAAGAGACCCAGTACTTC. The chain uses TRBV7-9 and TRBJ2-5; 9 bases match TRBD1. V gave up 5 bases and J gave up 0 bases; unmatched junction bases: 7. This CDR3 contains 16 residues. Germline CDR1 reads SEHNR; CDR2 reads FQNEAQ (reference sequence).

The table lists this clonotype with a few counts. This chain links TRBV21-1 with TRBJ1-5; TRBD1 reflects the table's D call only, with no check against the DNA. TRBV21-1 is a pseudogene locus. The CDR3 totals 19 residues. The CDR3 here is CASSKYGDRVNYSNQPQHF. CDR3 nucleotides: TGTGCCAGCAGCAAATACGGGGACAGGGTAAACTATAGCAATCAGCCCCAGCATTTT.

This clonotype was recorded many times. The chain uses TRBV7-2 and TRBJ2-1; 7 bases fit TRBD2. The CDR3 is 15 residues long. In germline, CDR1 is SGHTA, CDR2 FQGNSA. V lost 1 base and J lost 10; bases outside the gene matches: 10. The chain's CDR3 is CASSLVREFGSEQFF. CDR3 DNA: TGTGCCAGCAGCTTAGTGCGGGAGTTCGGGAGCGAGCAGTTCTTC.

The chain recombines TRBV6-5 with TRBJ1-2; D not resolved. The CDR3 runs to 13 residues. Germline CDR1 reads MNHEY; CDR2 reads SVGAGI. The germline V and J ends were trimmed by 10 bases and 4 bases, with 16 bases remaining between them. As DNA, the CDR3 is TGTGCCACTCGCCCCCCCGGAATCTATGGCTACACCTTC. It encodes CATRPPGIYGYTF.

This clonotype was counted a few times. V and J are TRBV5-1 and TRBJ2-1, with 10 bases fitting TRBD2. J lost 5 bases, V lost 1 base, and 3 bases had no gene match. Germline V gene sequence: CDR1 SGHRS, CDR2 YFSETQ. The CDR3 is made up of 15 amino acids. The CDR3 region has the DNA TGCGCCAGCAGCTTGAGGACTAGCGGCCACAATGAGCAGTTCTTC. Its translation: CASSLRTSGHNEQFF.

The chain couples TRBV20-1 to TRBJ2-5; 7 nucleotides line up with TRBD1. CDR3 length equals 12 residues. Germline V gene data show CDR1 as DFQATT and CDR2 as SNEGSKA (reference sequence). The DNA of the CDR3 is TGCAGCGCCGGACAGGCCGAGGGGTCCCAGTACTTC. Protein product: CSAGQAEGSQYF.

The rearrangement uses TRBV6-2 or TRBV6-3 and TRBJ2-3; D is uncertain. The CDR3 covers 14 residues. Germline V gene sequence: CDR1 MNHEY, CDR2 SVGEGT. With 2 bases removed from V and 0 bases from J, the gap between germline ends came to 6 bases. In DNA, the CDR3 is TGTGCCAGCAGTTACGTAGGGAGCACAGATACGCAGTATTTT. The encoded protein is CASSYVGSTDTQYF.

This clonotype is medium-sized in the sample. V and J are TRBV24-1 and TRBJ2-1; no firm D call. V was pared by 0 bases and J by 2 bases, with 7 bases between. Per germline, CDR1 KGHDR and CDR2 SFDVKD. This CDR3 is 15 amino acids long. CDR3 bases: TGTGCCACCAGTGATTTGCAAGGACCCTACAATGAGCAGTTCTTC. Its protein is CATSDLQGPYNEQFF.

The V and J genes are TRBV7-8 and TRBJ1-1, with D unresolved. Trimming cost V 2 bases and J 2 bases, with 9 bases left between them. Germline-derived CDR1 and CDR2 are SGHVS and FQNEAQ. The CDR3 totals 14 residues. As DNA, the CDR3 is TGTGCCAGCAGCTTAAGGGAAAGAAACACTGAAGCTTTCTTT. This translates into CASSLRERNTEAFF.

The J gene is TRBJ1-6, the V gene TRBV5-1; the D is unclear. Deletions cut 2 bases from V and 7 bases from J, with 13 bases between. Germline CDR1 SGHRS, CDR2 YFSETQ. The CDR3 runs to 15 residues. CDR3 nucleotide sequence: TGCGCCAGCAGCTTAAGGGCTCAAGGAAATTCACCCCTCCACTTT. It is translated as CASSLRAQGNSPLHF. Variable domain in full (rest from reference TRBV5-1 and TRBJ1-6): KAGVTQTPRYLIKTRGQQVTLSCSPISGHRSVSWYQQTPGQGLQFLFEYFSETQRNKGNFPGRFSGRQFSNSRSEMNVSTLELGDSALYLCASSLRAQGNSPLHFGNGTRLTVT.

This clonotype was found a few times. CDR3 amino acids: CASSRTATNSPLHF. CDR3 coding DNA: TGTGCCAGCAGCCGGACAGCTACGAATTCACCCCTCCACTTT. This chain connects TRBV6-5 to TRBJ1-6; the D gene is possibly TRBD1 (6 bases). Germline V CDR1 and CDR2: MNHEY, SVGAGI. Trimming shortened V by 6 bases and J by 7 bases, and 13 bases separated the two germline ends. The CDR3 runs 14 residues.